Reported below is one TCR beta chain. What this receptor recognizes is not known. Base qualities were left out, and no much larger clone turns up one base away. This sample stems from a study of cytomegalovirus exposure and HLA in healthy donors (dated by TCRdb to 2016 to 2017). Background for the entire study: In an earlier analysis of roughly 500 of the donors, approximately 300 Gb of sequence data and roughly 100 million unique TCR beta sequences from 150 million to 200 million T cells were reported. Roughly 300 gigabases of sequencing data and some 85 million unique TCR sequences were included in an early release covering about 700 HLA-typed donors. Among the roughly 430 genotyped donors, roughly 80% belonged to the genetic ancestry cluster associated with self-reported Caucasian donors. The study aimed to test whether cataloging public T cell receptors could reveal signatures of past pathogen exposure. Using immunosequencing, the study profiled T cell repertoires from 640 or so subjects and related those repertoires to cytomegalovirus serostatus. Besides the first cohort of 666 subjects, a separate validation cohort made up of 120 different subjects was used. The study combined high-throughput TCR immunosequencing, statistical association of individual TCRs with disease status, and machine learning to predict cytomegalovirus infection status. To study patterns of TCR occurrence, a later analysis re-analyzed previously published TCR beta repertoires from 700 or so donors and added high-resolution HLA genotyping. The later analysis used no new phenotypic data to find candidate immune exposures, relying instead on TCR beta sequences and their occurrence across donors. In an earlier analysis of about 590 of the donors, high-throughput TCR beta sequencing was used to judge whether each TCR beta V gene segment behaved as functional or pseudogenic. Alongside the repertoire data, information on donor age, sex, ethnicity and CMV serostatus was compiled. In a later genetic analysis, genome-wide SNP genotypes for 398 of the 666 donors were used, and that subset was treated as a discovery cohort. All discovery cohort repertoires had been generated using a single sequencing platform. Class I and class II HLA loci were covered by the typing at four-digit resolution. The number of donors typed differed by locus, with about 629-630 for A, B, C, DRB1 and DQB1, roughly 520 for DQA1, about 610 for DPA1, and around 430 for DPB1. Because of strong linkage in the cohort, roughly five DR-DQ haplotypes were treated as single units for association and clustering. On average, about 200,000 unique TCR beta nucleotide sequences were sequenced per donor among a few hundred genotyped donors of the cohort, with about 17% of those sequences being non-productive.

The cohort was made up of around 720 healthy bone marrow donors. All cohort members were sampled while nominally healthy, although unrecorded immune exposures were likely present. The donor tested CMV seronegative and was one of the 352 seronegative cohort members. Every donor gave a peripheral blood sample, and the peripheral blood mononuclear cells from that sample were used for TCR beta sequencing. Genomic DNA was extracted from the blood cell samples with the Qiagen DNeasy Blood Extraction Kit. Study-level results and caveats: The sequencing pipeline was judged likely to have produced a cluster of highly shared sequence variants as a technical artifact. According to a later analysis, most CMV-associated TCR beta chains appeared to be HLA-restricted, and the HLA associations seemed to be driven largely by CMV exposure. A few of the identified cytomegalovirus-associated TCR beta chains were confirmed in vitro to be specific for cytomegalovirus antigens. Broadly in line with IMGT annotations, most TCR beta V segments showed up in productive rearrangements about 87% or about 30% of the time in an earlier analysis of 450 to 600 of the donors. The classifier was reported to diagnose cytomegalovirus status with high specificity and sensitivity in both the original cohort and the validation cohort. Because HLA typing was unavailable for some donors at each locus, only the typed subset was used in association tests. In the study, roughly 160 TCR beta chains were listed as associated with cytomegalovirus. According to a later analysis, TCR association rates differed among HLA loci, with DRB1 alleles showing the most associated TCRs and HLA-C alleles showing the fewest. According to the authors, the approach could potentially be generalized to other disease states and immunological phenotypes. Specific HLA alleles were associated with 15,000 to 20,000 TCR beta sequences at a false discovery rate of 0.05 in a later analysis. In a later analysis, HLA-associated TCR beta chains were found to be more clonally expanded and to have lower generation probabilities than equally common non-associated chains. A further reported finding was that TCR beta sequences accurately predicted the HLA-A and HLA-B alleles for most subjects in the first cohort. A later analysis reported that several top co-occurrence clusters appeared linked to parvovirus B19, influenza, CMV and Epstein-Barr virus. Presence/absence analyses assumed roughly uniform sequencing depth across donors, an assumption that may not hold. When HLA alleles, especially DR and DQ, strongly co-occurred, attributing TCR associations to individual alleles was difficult. CMV serostatus was the only immune exposure information available for the cohort. In a later genetic analysis, a missense DCLRE1C variant was associated with V-gene and J-gene trimming of TCR beta chains, and the association was replicated in an independent cohort. According to a later genetic analysis, donors in an Asian-associated ancestry cluster had fewer N-insertions in productive TCRs than the approximately 690-donor mean. Because counts were too low, fewer than 20 rarely observed V segments, including chromosome 9 orphons, were excluded from the earlier analysis of several hundred of the donors. Linkage disequilibrium might explain the correlated functional status among segregating V segments, but an unknown experimental factor could not be excluded. Across donors, most TCR sequences were observed very rarely, whereas some public TCRs were present in many individuals. The cohort was sequenced for TCR beta chains only, and without alpha or paired-chain data the features that could be detected were limited.

Library preparation used the immunoSEQ multiplex PCR assay. The multiplex PCR relied on a mix of 60 forward primers for TCR Vbeta segments and 13 reverse primers for TCR Jbeta segments. Amplification of the CDR3 region of rearranged TCR beta genes was performed with a multiplex PCR assay on genomic DNA. On the Illumina HiSeq System, the amplified TCR beta libraries were sequenced as 87-base-pair reads. As for how the authors treated the data: A later analysis counted about 80 million unique TCR beta chains across the approximately 700 repertoires, and roughly 10 million of these chains were shared by at least two donors. Raw reads were error-corrected and collapsed into unique sequences with a nearest-neighbor algorithm that merged closely related sequences to remove PCR and sequencing errors. V, D and J gene segments were assigned by aligning CDR3 sequences to IMGT reference sequences. For a sequence to be retained, a match of at least six nucleotides to both a V gene segment and a J gene segment was required. A rearrangement was called productive if the CDR3 had no stop codons and remained in frame with V and J, and every other rearrangement was called non-productive. Following IMGT convention, CDR3 was defined as the stretch from the second conserved V-encoded cysteine up to the conserved J-encoded phenylalanine. The earlier analysis of about 530 of the donors excluded any sequence lacking an unambiguous match to a single V gene segment. In an earlier analysis of approximately 550 of the donors, V segments were called functional above 56.7% productive rearrangements and were called segregating when the between-donor standard deviation exceeded 5%. A statistical classification framework was built to diagnose cytomegalovirus status from the catalog of TCR beta chain sequences. In a later analysis, V and J genes were assigned by comparing TCR nucleotide sequences against IMGT/GENE-DB human TR gene sequences. The TCRdist pipeline was used in a later analysis to assign CDR3 sequences and most-parsimonious VDJ recombination scenarios. A later analysis defined each TCR beta chain by its CDR3 amino acid sequence plus V-gene family, and excluded reads lacking a unique V-gene family. In a later analysis, 450 to 600 highly shared, low-generation-probability nucleotide sequences were removed to address suspected cross-contamination and a sequencing artifact. In a later analysis, a clonal expansion index was calculated for each public chain from normalized within-repertoire ranks of inferred template counts. Generation probabilities in a later analysis came from a VDJ recombination model fitted to out-of-frame rearrangements, and those results were checked against IGoR. In a later analysis, hypergeometric tests were used to score TCR-TCR, TCR-HLA and TCR-CMV co-occurrence, with a repertoire-size bias correction applied to TCR pairs. In a later analysis, false discovery rates were estimated by permuting HLA or CMV assignments 20 times. In a later analysis, co-occurring TCRs were grouped using DBSCAN, with TCRdist sequence similarity added in when clustering inside HLA-allele-positive subsets. For co-occurrence clustering, repertoires with fewer than 30,000 or more than 120,000 public chains were excluded, along with five or six repertoires with anomalous nucleotide sharing. TCRdb holds this immuneACCESS table with in-frame rearrangements only. Some clones are missing; in checked studies, unresolved V genes explain under half, and the rest has no known cause. The DNA gave D and trimming, while V, J and clone size come from that table. Within this sample are 100,000 to 150,000 clones, with about 85% of them counted one time only. The ten most abundant clones make up roughly 1.8% of the sample.

The sample comprised PBMCs. The TCR was taken from a boy younger than 18 in good health and CMV-seronegative.

The DNA sequence is as follows: TGTGCCAGTAAGTTTGGCGGGGAGGAGACCCAGTACTTC. Its coded protein is CASKFGGEETQYF. The chain is made from TRBV19 and TRBJ2-5; a tentative D call is TRBD2 (6 bases match). V is pared back by 7 bases and J by 5 bases, with 14 bases lying between the germline termini. The CDR1 and CDR2 encoded by the germline V gene (reference sequence) are LNHDA and SQIVND. From the cysteine up to the phenylalanine, the CDR3 has a length of 13 residues. Only the CDR3 part of the read is kept: 39 bases, read in frame from the first base.